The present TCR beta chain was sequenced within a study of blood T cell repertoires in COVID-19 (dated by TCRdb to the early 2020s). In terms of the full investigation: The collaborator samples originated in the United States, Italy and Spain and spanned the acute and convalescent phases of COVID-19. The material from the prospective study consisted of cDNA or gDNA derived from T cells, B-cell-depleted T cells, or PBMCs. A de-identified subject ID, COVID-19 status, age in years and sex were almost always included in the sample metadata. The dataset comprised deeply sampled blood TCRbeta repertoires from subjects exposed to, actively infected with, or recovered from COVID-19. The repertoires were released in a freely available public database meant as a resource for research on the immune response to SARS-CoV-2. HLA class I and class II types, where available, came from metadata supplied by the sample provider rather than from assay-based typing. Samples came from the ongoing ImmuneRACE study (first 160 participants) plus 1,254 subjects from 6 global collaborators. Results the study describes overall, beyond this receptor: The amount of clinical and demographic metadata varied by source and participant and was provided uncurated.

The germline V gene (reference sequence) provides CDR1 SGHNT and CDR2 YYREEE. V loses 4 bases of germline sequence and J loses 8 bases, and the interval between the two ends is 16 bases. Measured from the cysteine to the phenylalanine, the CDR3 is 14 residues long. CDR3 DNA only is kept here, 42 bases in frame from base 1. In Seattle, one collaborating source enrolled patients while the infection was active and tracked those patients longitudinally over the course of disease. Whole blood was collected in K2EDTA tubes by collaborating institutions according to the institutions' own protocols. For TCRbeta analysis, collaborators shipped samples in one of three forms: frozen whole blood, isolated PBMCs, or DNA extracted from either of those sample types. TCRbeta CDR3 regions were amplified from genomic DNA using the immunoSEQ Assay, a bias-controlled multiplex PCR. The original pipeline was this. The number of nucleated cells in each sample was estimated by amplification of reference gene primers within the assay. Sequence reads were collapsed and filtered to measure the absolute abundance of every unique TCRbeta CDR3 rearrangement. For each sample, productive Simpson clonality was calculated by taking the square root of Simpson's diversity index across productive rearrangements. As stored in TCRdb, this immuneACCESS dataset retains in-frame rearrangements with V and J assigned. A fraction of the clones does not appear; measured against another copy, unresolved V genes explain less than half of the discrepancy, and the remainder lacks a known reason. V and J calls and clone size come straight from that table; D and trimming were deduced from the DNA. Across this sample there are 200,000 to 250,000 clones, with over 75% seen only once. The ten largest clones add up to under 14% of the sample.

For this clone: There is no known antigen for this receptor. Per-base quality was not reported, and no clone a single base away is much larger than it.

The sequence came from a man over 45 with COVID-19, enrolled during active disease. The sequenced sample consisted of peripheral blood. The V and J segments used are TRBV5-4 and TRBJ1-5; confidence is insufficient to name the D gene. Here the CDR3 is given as CASSRHGEMEPQHF. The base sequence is TGTGCCAGCAGCCGGCACGGGGAGATGGAGCCCCAGCATTTT.